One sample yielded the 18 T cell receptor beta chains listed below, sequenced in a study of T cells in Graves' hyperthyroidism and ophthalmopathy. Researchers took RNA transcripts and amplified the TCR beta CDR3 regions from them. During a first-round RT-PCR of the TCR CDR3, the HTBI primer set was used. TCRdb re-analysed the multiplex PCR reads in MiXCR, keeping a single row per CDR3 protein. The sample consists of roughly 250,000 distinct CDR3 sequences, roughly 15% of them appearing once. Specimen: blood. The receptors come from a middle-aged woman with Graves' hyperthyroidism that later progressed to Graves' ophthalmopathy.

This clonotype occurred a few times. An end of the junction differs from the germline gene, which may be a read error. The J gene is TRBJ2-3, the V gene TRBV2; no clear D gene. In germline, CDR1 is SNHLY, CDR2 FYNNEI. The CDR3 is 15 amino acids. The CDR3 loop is CAGRPRFRVRDTQYF. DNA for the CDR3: TGTGCCGGCAGGCCGAGGTTCCGGGTCCGAGATACGCAGTATTTT. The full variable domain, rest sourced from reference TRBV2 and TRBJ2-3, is EPEVTQTPSHQVTQMGQEVILRCVPISNHLYFYWYRQILGQKVEFLVSFYNNEISEKSEIFDDQFSVERPDGSNFTLKIRSTKLEDSAMYFCAGRPRFRVRDTQYFGPGTRLTVL.

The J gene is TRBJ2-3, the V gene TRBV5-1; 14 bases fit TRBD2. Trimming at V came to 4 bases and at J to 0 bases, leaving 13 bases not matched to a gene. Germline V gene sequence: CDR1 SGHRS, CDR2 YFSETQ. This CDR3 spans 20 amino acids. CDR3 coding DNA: TGCGCCAGCAGCAAGACTAGCGGGAGGGCCTCAGGCGAGAGCACAGATACGCAGTATTTT. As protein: CASSKTSGRASGESTDTQYF.

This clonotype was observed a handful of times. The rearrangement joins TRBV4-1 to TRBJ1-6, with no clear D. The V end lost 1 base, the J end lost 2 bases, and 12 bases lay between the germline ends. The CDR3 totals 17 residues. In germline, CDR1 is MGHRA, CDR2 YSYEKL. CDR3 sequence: CASSQGFGNTYNSPLHF. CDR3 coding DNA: TGCGCCAGCAGCCAAGGGTTCGGGAACACCTATAATTCACCCCTCCACTTT.

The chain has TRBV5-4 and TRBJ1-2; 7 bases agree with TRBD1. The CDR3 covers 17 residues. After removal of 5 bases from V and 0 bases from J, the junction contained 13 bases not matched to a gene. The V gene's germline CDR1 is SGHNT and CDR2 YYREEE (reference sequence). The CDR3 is CASRLWGQRGPNYGYTF. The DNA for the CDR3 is TGTGCCAGCAGACTCTGGGGACAAAGGGGGCCTAACTATGGCTACACCTTC.

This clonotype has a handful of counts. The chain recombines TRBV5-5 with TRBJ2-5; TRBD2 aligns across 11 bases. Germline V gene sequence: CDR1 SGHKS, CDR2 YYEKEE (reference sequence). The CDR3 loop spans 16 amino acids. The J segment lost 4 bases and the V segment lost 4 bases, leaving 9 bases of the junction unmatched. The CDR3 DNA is TGTGCCAGCAGCCCCGGAGGCCTAGCGGGAGGAGAGACCCAGTACTTC. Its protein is CASSPGGLAGGETQYF.

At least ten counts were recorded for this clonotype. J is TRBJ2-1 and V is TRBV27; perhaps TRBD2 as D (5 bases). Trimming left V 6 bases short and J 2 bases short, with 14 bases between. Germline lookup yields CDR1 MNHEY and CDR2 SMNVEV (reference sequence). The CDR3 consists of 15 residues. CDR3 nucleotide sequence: TGTGCCAGCAGCCCCGGACTGAGGGCCTACAATGAGCAGTTCTTC. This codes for CASSPGLRAYNEQFF.

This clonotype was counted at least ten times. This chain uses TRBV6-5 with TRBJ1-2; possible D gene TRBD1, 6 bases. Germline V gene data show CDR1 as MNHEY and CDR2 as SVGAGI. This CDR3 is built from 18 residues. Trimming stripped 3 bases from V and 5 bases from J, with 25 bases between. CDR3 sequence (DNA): TGTGCCAGCAGTTATGGAGGGGACACCCTGCATGTTCCTTATGGCTACACCTTC. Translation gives CASSYGGDTLHVPYGYTF.

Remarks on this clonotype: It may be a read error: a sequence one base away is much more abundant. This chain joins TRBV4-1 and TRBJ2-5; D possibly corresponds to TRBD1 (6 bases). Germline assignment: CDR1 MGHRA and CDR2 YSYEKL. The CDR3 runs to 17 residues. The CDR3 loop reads CASSQDSFGRGQEAQYF. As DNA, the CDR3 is TGCGCCAGCAGCCAAGATTCTTTCGGCAGGGGACAAGAGGCCCAGTACTTC.

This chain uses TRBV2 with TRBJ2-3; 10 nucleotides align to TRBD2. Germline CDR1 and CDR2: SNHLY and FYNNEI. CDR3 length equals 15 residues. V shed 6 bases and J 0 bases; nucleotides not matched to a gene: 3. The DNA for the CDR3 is TGTGCCAGCAGAGTAGCGGGGGGAAGCACAGATACGCAGTATTTT. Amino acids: CASRVAGGSTDTQYF.

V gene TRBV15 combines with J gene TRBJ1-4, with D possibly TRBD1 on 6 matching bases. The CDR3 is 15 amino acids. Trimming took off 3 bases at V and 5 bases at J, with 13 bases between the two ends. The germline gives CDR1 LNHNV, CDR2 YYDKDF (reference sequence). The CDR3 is CATSSPGTPNEKLFF. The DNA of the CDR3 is TGTGCCACCAGCAGTCCCGGGACACCGAATGAAAAACTGTTTTTT.

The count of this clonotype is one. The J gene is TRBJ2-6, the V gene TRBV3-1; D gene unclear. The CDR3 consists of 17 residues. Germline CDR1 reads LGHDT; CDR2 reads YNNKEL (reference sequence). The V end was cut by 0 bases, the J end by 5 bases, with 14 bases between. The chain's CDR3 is CASSQESRPVRANVLTF. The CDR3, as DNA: TGTGCCAGCAGCCAAGAATCGAGGCCCGTGAGGGCCAACGTCCTGACTTTC.

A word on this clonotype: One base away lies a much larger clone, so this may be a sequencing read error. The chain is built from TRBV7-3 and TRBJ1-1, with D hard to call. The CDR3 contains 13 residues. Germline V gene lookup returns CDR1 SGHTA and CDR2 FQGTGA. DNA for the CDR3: TGTACCAGCAGGTTACACCCGAACACTGAAGCTTTCTTT. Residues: CTSRLHPNTEAFF.

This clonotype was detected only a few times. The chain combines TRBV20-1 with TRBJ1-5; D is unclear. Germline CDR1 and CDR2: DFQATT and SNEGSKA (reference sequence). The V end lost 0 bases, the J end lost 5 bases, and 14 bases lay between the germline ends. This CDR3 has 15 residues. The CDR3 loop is CSARDQKKYYQPQHF. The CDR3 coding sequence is TGCAGTGCTAGAGACCAAAAGAAATATTATCAGCCCCAGCATTTT.

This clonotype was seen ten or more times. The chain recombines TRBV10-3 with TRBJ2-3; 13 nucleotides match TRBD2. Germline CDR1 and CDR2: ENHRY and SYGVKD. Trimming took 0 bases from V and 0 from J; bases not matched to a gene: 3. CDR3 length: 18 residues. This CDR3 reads CAISESRLAGGSTDTQYF. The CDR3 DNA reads TGTGCCATCAGTGAGTCTCGACTAGCGGGAGGTAGCACAGATACGCAGTATTTT.

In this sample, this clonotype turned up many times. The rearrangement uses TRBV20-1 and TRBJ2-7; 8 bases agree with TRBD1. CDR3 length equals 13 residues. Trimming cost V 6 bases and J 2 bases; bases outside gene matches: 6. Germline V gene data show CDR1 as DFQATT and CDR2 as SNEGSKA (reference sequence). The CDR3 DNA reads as TGCAGTGCCCCCGGGACAGGAACCTACGAGCAGTACTTC. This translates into CSAPGTGTYEQYF.

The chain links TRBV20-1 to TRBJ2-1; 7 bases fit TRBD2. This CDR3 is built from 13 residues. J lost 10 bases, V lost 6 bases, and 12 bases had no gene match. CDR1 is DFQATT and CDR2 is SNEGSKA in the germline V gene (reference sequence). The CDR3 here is CSAKGLTLREQFF. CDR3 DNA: TGCAGTGCGAAGGGACTAACACTCCGCGAGCAGTTCTTC.

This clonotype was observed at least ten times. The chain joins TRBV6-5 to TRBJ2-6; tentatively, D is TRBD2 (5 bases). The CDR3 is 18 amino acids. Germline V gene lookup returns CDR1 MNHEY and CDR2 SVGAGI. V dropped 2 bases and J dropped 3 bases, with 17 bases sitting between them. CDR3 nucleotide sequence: TGTGCCAGCAGTTACCGCCGGGGTCGGGGAAATGGGGCCAACGTCCTGACTTTC. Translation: CASSYRRGRGNGANVLTF.

The CDR3 here is CASSERAGNNEQFF. The CDR3, as DNA: TGTGCCAGCAGTGAACGGGCAGGGAATAATGAGCAGTTCTTC. The chain combines TRBV6-1 with TRBJ2-1; TRBD1 is a possible D gene (5 bases). Germline lookup yields CDR1 MNHNS and CDR2 SASEGT. The V and J ends lost 2 bases and 7 bases respectively, with 12 bases between them. The length of the CDR3 is 14 residues.